This T cell receptor (beta chain) was captured by sequencing in a study of vaccination effects on CD4 cells after COVID-19. Study-wide points: At late timepoints after vaccination, vaccine- and infection-induced clones shrank markedly. The study enrolled few convalescent patients and sampled no early post-infection timepoints.

Using immunoSEQ multiplex PCR, the repertoire was profiled, and TCRdb retains in-frame clones only, with some absent. The table has some 70,000 clones, 75% to 90% seen once. As concerns this clone: Its specificity is unknown.

In the ViraFEST assay, antigen-specific CD4+ clonotypes were identified by expansion after peptide-pool stimulation. When around nine days of culture had elapsed, CD4+ T cells were isolated. Neither prior SARS-CoV-2 infection nor positive nucleocapsid antibodies were present in the vaccine recipients. In culture with 9.5 to 10 IU/ml IL-2 and around 10 ug/ml peptides, PBMC were grown at two million per well. Trimming at V came to 2 bases and at J to 0 bases, leaving 4 bases not matched to a gene. CDR1 and CDR2 from the germline V gene are MDHEN and SYDVKM. The CDR3 loop spans 17 amino acids. The source material was CD4+ T cells from PBMCs cultured with SARS-CoV-2 spike peptides, sampled before COVID-19 vaccination. The TCR was taken from a human donor who received a COVID-19 vaccine. This chain links TRBV28 with TRBJ1-5; the match to TRBD1 covers 10 bases. The CDR3 spells CASSLRGQGYSNQPQHF. The CDR3 DNA reads as TGTGCCAGCAGTTTAAGGGGACAGGGGTATAGCAATCAGCCCCAGCATTTT.